A single sample is the source of the 20 T cell receptor beta chains below, sequenced in a study of T cell changes during pregnancy in multiple sclerosis. The data were produced by immunoSEQ multiplex PCR, yet TCRdb's version contains in-frame clones alone and is incomplete. The table shows approximately 87,000 clones, with around nine tenths occurring only once. The sample here was CD4+ T cells from peripheral blood mononuclear cells, taken in the second trimester of pregnancy. Receptors were obtained from a female donor with multiple sclerosis, enrolled in a pregnancy study.

The chain links TRBV7-3 to TRBJ2-1; 8 bases are shared with TRBD1. Per germline, CDR1 SGHTA and CDR2 FQGTGA. The CDR3 spans 15 residues. Trimming at V came to 5 bases and at J to 9 bases, leaving 12 bases not matched to a gene. As DNA, the CDR3 is TGTGCCAGCAGCCCAGACAGGGGAAGGTATAGTGAGCAGTTCTTC. It yields the protein CASSPDRGRYSEQFF. Filled out from reference TRBV7-3 and TRBJ2-1, the complete variable domain reads GAGVSQTPSNKVTEKGKYVELRCDPISGHTALYWYRQSLGQGPEFLIYFQGTGAADDSGLPNDRFFAVRPEGSVSTLKIQRTERGDSAVYLCASSPDRGRYSEQFFGPGTRLTVL.

The chain has TRBV7-9 and TRBJ2-1; 11 bases fit TRBD2. CDR3 length: 17 residues. Germline lookup yields CDR1 SEHNR and CDR2 FQNEAQ (reference sequence). The J segment lost 5 bases and the V segment lost 10 bases, leaving 16 bases of the junction unmatched. Here the CDR3 DNA reads TGTGCCATCTACCCTAATAGCGGGAGGGCGGAGGACAATGAGCAGTTCTTC. Translated: CAIYPNSGRAEDNEQFF.

This clone has only one observation. This chain uses TRBV29-1 with TRBJ2-1, with D possibly being TRBD2 (6 bases). In germline, CDR1 is SQVTM, CDR2 ANQGSEA. V shed 4 bases and J shed 4 bases, with 11 bases lying between them. The CDR3 is made up of 13 amino acids. This CDR3 is CSVVEGSYNEQFF. The DNA of the CDR3 is TGCAGCGTTGTGGAGGGGTCGTACAATGAGCAGTTCTTC.

The genes are TRBV18 and TRBJ1-6, with TRBD1 matching 8 bases. The CDR3 is 16 residues long. J lost 8 bases, V lost 3 bases, and 9 bases had no gene match. CDR1 and CDR2 (germline): KGHSH, LQKENI. The CDR3 region has the DNA TGTGCCAGCTCACCCATGGCCGGGACAGGAGATTCACCCCTCCACTTT. Its protein product is CASSPMAGTGDSPLHF.

The rearrangement joins TRBV7-9 to TRBJ1-5; D call uncertain. Germline-derived CDR1 and CDR2 are SEHNR and FQNEAQ (reference sequence). CDR3 length equals 13 residues. Trimming cost V 4 bases and J 4 bases, with 8 bases left between them. CDR3 region: CASSYDGNQPQHF. The CDR3 DNA is TGTGCCAGCAGCTACGACGGGAATCAGCCCCAGCATTTT.

This clone was seen a handful of times. This chain links TRBV5-1 with TRBJ1-2, with D unclear. The CDR3 has 13 residues. Germline CDR1 is SGHRS and CDR2 is YFSETQ. V was cut by 0 bases and J by 8 bases, with 11 bases left in between. The CDR3 bases are TGCGCCAGCAGCTTGGTTTCTCCTTCGGGCTACACCTTC. Residues: CASSLVSPSGYTF.

The chain recombines TRBV19 with TRBJ1-5; a weak D match, TRBD1 (6 bases). Between the trimmed V and J ends, which lost 4 bases and 0 bases, there was a span of 10 bases. Germline lookup yields CDR1 LNHDA and CDR2 SQIVND (reference sequence). The CDR3 has 15 residues. CDR3 coding DNA: TGTGCCAGTAGTACCGACAGGACTAGCAATCAGCCCCAGCATTTT. Protein sequence: CASSTDRTSNQPQHF.

J is TRBJ2-5 and V is TRBV10-3; the D gene is possibly TRBD2 (5 bases). V shed 6 bases and J shed 2 bases, with 16 bases lying between them. This CDR3 region has 15 residues. CDR1 is ENHRY, CDR2 SYGVKD, per germline. CDR3: CAISPRADSQETQYF. The CDR3 DNA is TGTGCCATCAGCCCCAGAGCGGACTCTCAAGAGACCCAGTACTTC.

The chain employs TRBV9 and TRBJ1-4, with no clear D. Trimming left V 4 bases short and J 0 bases short, with 10 bases between. There are 15 residues in the CDR3. CDR1 is SGDLS, CDR2 YYNGEE, per germline. CDR3 sequence reads: CASSSDGATNEKLFF. The CDR3 coding sequence is TGTGCCAGCAGCTCGGACGGGGCAACTAATGAAAAACTGTTTTTT.

V is TRBV11-2 and J is TRBJ1-1; D might be TRBD1 (6 bases). Germline CDR1 is SGHAT and CDR2 is FQNNGV. With 1 base removed from V and 4 bases from J, the gap between germline ends came to 13 bases. This CDR3 region has 15 residues. The CDR3 is CASSLVGGVSTEAFF. CDR3 DNA: TGTGCCAGCAGCTTAGTAGGGGGGGTGAGCACTGAAGCTTTCTTT.

This clone was seen a handful of times. This sequence joins TRBV5-1 and TRBJ2-3; TRBD2 is a possible D gene (6 bases). The germline CDR1 and CDR2 sequences are SGHRS and YFSETQ. The V and J ends lost 0 bases and 3 bases respectively, with 8 bases between them. CDR3 size: 14 residues. The CDR3 sequence is CASSLGGVTDTQYF. CDR3 DNA: TGCGCCAGCAGCTTGGGCGGGGTAACAGATACGCAGTATTTT.

The rearrangement joins TRBV5-5 to TRBJ2-7, with D possibly matching TRBD2 (6 bases). CDR1 is SGHKS and CDR2 is YYEKEE in the germline V gene (reference sequence). Trimming cost V 4 bases and J 7 bases, with 12 bases left between them. The CDR3 loop spans 12 amino acids. The CDR3 sequence: CASSVTGREQYF. The CDR3 DNA follows: TGTGCCAGCAGCGTGACGGGGAGGGAGCAGTACTTC. The whole variable domain, remainder taken from reference TRBV5-5 and TRBJ2-7, is DAGVTQSPTHLIKTRGQQVTLRCSPISGHKSVSWYQQVLGQGPQFIFQYYEKEERGRGNFPDRFSARQFPNYSSELNVNALLLGDSALYLCASSVTGREQYFGPGTRLTVT.

The chain carries TRBV7-9 and TRBJ2-7, with 11 nucleotides matching TRBD2. Germline values: CDR1 SEHNR, CDR2 FQNEAQ (reference sequence). The V gene end was trimmed by 5 bases and the J gene end by 6 bases; junction bases not matched to a gene: 6. The CDR3 is made up of 14 amino acids. The CDR3: CASSTVAGGREQYF. CDR3 nucleotide sequence: TGTGCCAGCAGCACCGTAGCGGGAGGGCGCGAGCAGTACTTC.

This clone was found once. This chain links TRBV18 with TRBJ2-7, with 8 bases aligning to TRBD2. Germline CDR1 reads KGHSH; CDR2 reads LQKENI. The CDR3 has 15 amino acids. The ends lost 2 bases at V and 5 bases at J; junction bases unmatched: 8. This CDR3 is CASSPFTGGYDEQYF. In nucleotides, the CDR3 is TGTGCCAGCTCACCATTCACGGGGGGGTATGACGAGCAGTACTTC.

This clone was seen just once. This rearrangement joins TRBV11-2 to TRBJ1-2, with TRBD1 matching 7 bases. After removal of 0 bases from V and 5 bases from J, the junction contained 6 bases not matched to a gene. CDR1 and CDR2 (germline): SGHAT, FQNNGV. The CDR3 consists of 15 residues. This CDR3 is CASSLDPGQAYGYTF. In nucleotides, the CDR3 is TGTGCCAGCAGCTTAGATCCCGGACAGGCGTATGGCTACACCTTC.

V gene TRBV4-2 combines with J gene TRBJ2-7; 10 bases fit TRBD2. Per germline, CDR1 LGHNA and CDR2 YNFKEQ. This CDR3 spans 15 amino acids. V shed 1 base, J shed 3 bases, and the junction held 3 bases outside the gene matches. CDR3 amino acids: CASSQGLAGVYEQYF. DNA for the CDR3: TGTGCCAGCAGCCAAGGGCTAGCGGGAGTCTACGAGCAGTACTTC.

The chain employs TRBV19 and TRBJ2-7, with 13 bases lining up with TRBD2. Per the germline V gene, CDR1 is LNHDA and CDR2 is SQIVND (reference sequence). This CDR3 is 15 amino acids long. After removal of 10 bases from V and 7 bases from J, the junction contained 13 bases not matched to a gene. The CDR3 DNA sequence: TGTGCCACCTCGACACTAGCGGGAGGGCCGGGGGAGCAGTACTTC. It is translated as CATSTLAGGPGEQYF.

The chain carries TRBV18 and TRBJ1-3; D may be TRBD1 (6 bases). The CDR3 extends over 14 amino acids. V shed 4 bases and J shed 4 bases, with 11 bases lying between them. The germline V gene has CDR1 KGHSH and CDR2 LQKENI. The DNA for the CDR3 is TGTGCCAGCTCACTTGACAGGCGGGGAAACACCATATATTTT. Translation: CASSLDRRGNTIYF.

This chain joins TRBV27 and TRBJ2-5; 11 nucleotides line up with TRBD2. With 2 bases clipped from V and 4 bases from J, the junction kept 3 bases outside the gene matches. Germline V gives CDR1 MNHEY, CDR2 SMNVEV (reference sequence). The CDR3 loop spans 15 amino acids. In DNA form, the CDR3 reads TGTGCCAGCAGTTTAGCTAGCGGGGGGCCAGAGACCCAGTACTTC. It is translated as CASSLASGGPETQYF.

The rearrangement joins TRBV6-1 to TRBJ1-1; 7 bases map to TRBD1. Germline V CDR1 and CDR2: MNHNS, SASEGT. The V and J ends lost 6 bases and 0 bases, in that order; junction bases with no gene match: 4. The CDR3 sequence is 14 residues long. CDR3 residues: CASRPGQMNTEAFF. DNA of the CDR3: TGTGCCAGCAGACCGGGACAGATGAACACTGAAGCTTTCTTT.